The table lists the clone carrying this T cell receptor beta chain with many counts. Its antigen is still unknown. The V and J ends lost 8 bases and 0 bases respectively, with 14 bases between them. CDR3 length: 15 residues. From germline, CDR1 is MGHRA and CDR2 YSYEKL. This entry is derived from a study of T cell repertoires in cytomegalovirus infection. On the study more broadly: Signatures in public TCR beta sequences pointed to both CMV infection and matching HLA type.

TCRdb re-derived calls from the reads in MiXCR, one entry per CDR3 protein. The sample records roughly 110,000 distinct CDR3 sequences, about 30% being singletons. This TCR came from a human donor in good health (CMV status not recorded). Some clones in this sample may be carry-over from other donors' samples. The V call is TRBV4-1, the J call TRBJ1-3, with a weak D call TRBD1 (6 bases). The input for sequencing was CD8+ T cells from cultured PBMCs, taken from culture after CMV antigen stimulation. The DNA for the CDR3 is TGCGCCAGCGCCGGGACAACCACCTCTGGAAACACCATATATTTT. This sequence encodes CASAGTTTSGNTIYF.